This T cell receptor beta chain originates from a study of cytomegalovirus exposure and HLA in healthy donors. Points from the study as a whole: In vitro checks showed that three CMV-associated chains really do target CMV antigens. Later on, a genetic analysis was performed. It linked a missense variant in DCLRE1C with V- and J-gene trimming of TCR beta.

Notes on this clone: Its target is not known.

The PCR made use of 60 Vbeta and 13 Jbeta primers. Method: immunoSEQ multiplex PCR; TCRdb's copy keeps in-frame clones and lacks some. The sample records approximately 150,000 clones, about 80% being singletons. Looked up from germline, CDR1 is SGHTA and CDR2 is FQGTGA. The CDR3 contains 16 residues. V was cut by 5 bases and J by 0 bases, with 13 bases left in between. This TCR was recovered from a female donor in good health and CMV-seronegative. J is TRBJ2-2 and V is TRBV7-3; D is possibly TRBD1 (6 bases). Sequencing was performed on PBMCs. This CDR3 reads CASSVQGSPNTGELFF. The CDR3 DNA sequence: TGTGCCAGCAGCGTACAGGGTAGTCCGAACACCGGGGAGCTGTTTTTT.